The 10 T cell receptor beta chains below come from one sample, sequenced in a study of blood T cell repertoires in COVID-19. Produced via immunoSEQ multiplex PCR; TCRdb's table is partial and in-frame only. The table includes tens of thousands of clones, 70% to 90% detected once. Sequencing was performed on peripheral blood. These receptor sequences come from a man aged 30 to 45 with acute or convalescent COVID-19.

This clone has more than one count but fewer than ten. This chain joins TRBV2 and TRBJ1-4, with 8 nucleotides matching TRBD1. With V trimmed by 7 bases and J by 8 bases, 9 bases remained unmatched. The germline V gene has CDR1 SNHLY and CDR2 FYNNEI. The CDR3 totals 14 residues. CDR3 nucleotides: TGTGCCAGCAACAGGGGGGCCTATGGAGAAAAACTGTTTTTT. Translated: CASNRGAYGEKLFF.

V gene TRBV7-2 combines with J gene TRBJ2-7; a weak D match, TRBD1 (6 bases). This CDR3 spans 16 amino acids. Germline V CDR1 and CDR2: SGHTA, FQGNSA. The V end was cut by 1 base, the J end by 4 bases, with 17 bases between. The CDR3 here is CASSLEYFRGSYEQYF. The CDR3 nucleotides read TGTGCCAGCAGCTTAGAATATTTTAGGGGGAGTTACGAGCAGTACTTC. Looking up the rest from reference TRBV7-2 and TRBJ2-7 gives the full variable domain: GAGVSQSPSNKVTEKGKDVELRCDPISGHTALYWYRQSLGQGLEFLIYFQGNSAPDKSGLPSDRFSAERTGGSVSTLTIQRTQQEDSAVYLCASSLEYFRGSYEQYFGPGTRLTVT.

V usage is TRBV18 and J usage is TRBJ1-2; D unresolved. The CDR3 is 15 amino acids. The germline V gene encodes CDR1 KGHSH and CDR2 LQKENI. Trimming shortened V by 6 bases and J by 7 bases, and 21 bases separated the two germline ends. CDR3 residues: CASSLAGPEVGGYTF. For the CDR3, the DNA is TGTGCCAGCTCCCTTGCTGGGCCGGAGGTGGGTGGCTACACCTTC.

The CDR3: CASSAWAGGITDGYTF. The CDR3 DNA reads TGTGCCAGCAGCGCCTGGGCAGGGGGGATTACGGATGGCTACACCTTC. This chain links TRBV9 with TRBJ1-2; 7 bases agree with TRBD1. The CDR3 contains 16 residues. Trimming removed 3 bases from V and 6 bases from J; junction bases left unmatched: 14. CDR1 and CDR2 (germline): SGDLS, YYNGEE. The full variable domain, rest sourced from reference TRBV9 and TRBJ1-2, is DSGVTQTPKHLITATGQRVTLRCSPRSGDLSVYWYQQSLDQGLQFLIQYYNGEERAKGNILERFSAQQFPDLHSELNLSSLELGDSALYFCASSAWAGGITDGYTFGSGTRLTVV.

The V call is TRBV5-1, the J call TRBJ2-1, with 9 nucleotides matching TRBD2. The trim removed 4 bases at V and 4 bases at J, leaving 6 bases unmatched. The germline V gene encodes CDR1 SGHRS and CDR2 YFSETQ. The CDR3 has 15 residues. In DNA, the CDR3 is TGCGCCAGCAGCCCGGTAGCGGGAGCGTACAATGAGCAGTTCTTC. It specifies CASSPVAGAYNEQFF.

V usage is TRBV27 and J usage is TRBJ2-7; the match to TRBD2 covers 13 bases. Germline V lookup: CDR1 MNHEY, CDR2 SMNVEV (reference sequence). V was clipped by 6 bases and J by 4 bases; unmatched bases: 3. This CDR3 comprises 14 residues. Here the CDR3 reads CASSGLAGVYEQYF. DNA for the CDR3: TGTGCCAGCAGCGGACTAGCGGGAGTTTACGAGCAGTACTTC.

The chain has TRBV2 and TRBJ1-5, with no clear D. The germline V gene has CDR1 SNHLY and CDR2 FYNNEI. The CDR3 has 13 residues. Deletions cut 4 bases from V and 4 bases from J, with 8 bases between. The CDR3 spells CASSVFGNQPQHF. The CDR3 coding sequence is TGTGCCAGCAGTGTTTTCGGGAATCAGCCCCAGCATTTT.

V is TRBV19 and J is TRBJ1-2; TRBD1 matches 9 bases. Germline V lookup: CDR1 LNHDA, CDR2 SQIVND (reference sequence). The CDR3 is 13 residues long. V lost 5 bases and J lost 5; bases outside the gene matches: 3. CDR3 in DNA: TGTGCCAGTAGTGCGACAGGGGGGTATGGCTACACCTTC. Protein: CASSATGGYGYTF.

V and J are TRBV7-2 and TRBJ1-2, with 7 positions matching TRBD1. CDR1 SGHTA and CDR2 FQGNSA come from the germline V gene. V shed 3 bases and J 8 bases; nucleotides not matched to a gene: 9. This CDR3 is 14 amino acids long. The DNA of the CDR3 is TGTGCCAGCAGCTTGGCCACGGACAGGCAGGGCTACACCTTC. It translates to CASSLATDRQGYTF.

This chain connects TRBV6-5 to TRBJ1-4, with a weak D call TRBD1 (5 bases). In germline, CDR1 is MNHEY, CDR2 SVGAGI. Trimming removed 6 bases at V and 8 bases at J, with 16 bases between. The CDR3 totals 14 residues. The CDR3 region has the DNA TGTGCCAGCAGCCCACAGGAGGGATACGAAAAACTGTTTTTT. Its translation: CASSPQEGYEKLFF.